The T cell receptor (beta chain) described here comes from a study of CD8 T cells in ankylosing spondylitis. The table lists this clonotype with many counts. The antigen remains undetermined. Via MiXCR, TCRdb re-called the 5' RACE reads, giving one row per CDR3 protein. Of approximately 260,000 distinct CDR3 sequences in the sample, over 15% are singletons; the top ten hold roughly 34%. Points from the study as a whole: The study looked at matched synovial fluid samples from ankylosing spondylitis patients. Disease-linked clones were reported to be significantly enriched there.

The CDR3 loop spans 15 amino acids. V lost 4 bases to trimming and J lost 6 bases; unmatched junction nucleotides: 5. Looked up from germline, CDR1 is PRHDT and CDR2 is FYEKMQ (reference sequence). V usage is TRBV13 and J usage is TRBJ1-5; TRBD1 aligns across 11 bases. Sequencing was performed on blood, either unsorted or a sorted T cell fraction (not recorded which). This TCR derives from a male donor with ankylosing spondylitis or in good health (not recorded which). The CDR3 DNA follows: TGTGCCAGCAGCTACGGACAGGGGGCGGTTCAGCCCCAGCATTTT. Its translation is CASSYGQGAVQPQHF.